Presented here are 25 T cell receptor beta chains from one specimen sequenced in a study of blood T cell repertoires in COVID-19. Sequencing used immunoSEQ multiplex PCR; TCRdb keeps in-frame clones, though not all of them. This sample has some 200,000 clones, with around 83% found just once. Sequencing was done on a sample of peripheral blood. Every receptor here comes from a woman aged 40 to 50 who had recovered from COVID-19.

This chain connects TRBV19 to TRBJ2-7, with 10 bases fitting TRBD2. The length of the CDR3 is 16 residues. The V segment lost 6 bases and the J segment 2 bases; nucleotides outside the gene matches: 10. The germline CDR1 and CDR2 sequences are LNHDA and SQIVND (reference sequence). CDR3 region: CASSPGPAGGPYEQYF. CDR3 in DNA: TGTGCCAGTAGCCCGGGGCCAGCGGGGGGGCCCTACGAGCAGTACTTC.

The chain couples TRBV10-3 to TRBJ1-4; D is perhaps TRBD1 (6 bases). Germline loops: CDR1 ENHRY, CDR2 SYGVKD. The V and J ends lost 6 bases and 7 bases respectively, with 15 bases between them. This CDR3 is 14 amino acids long. The CDR3 DNA reads TGTGCCATCAGCCCGGGGGGGGCGAGTGAAAAACTGTTTTTT. Translating it yields CAISPGGASEKLFF.

V is TRBV28 and J is TRBJ2-2; D may be TRBD1 (5 bases). V was clipped by 3 bases and J by 4 bases, with 9 bases between them. CDR3 size: 14 residues. CDR1 is MDHEN, CDR2 SYDVKM, per germline. The CDR3 spells CASSLGLSTGELFF. The CDR3 DNA follows: TGTGCCAGCAGTTTGGGGCTGAGCACCGGGGAGCTGTTTTTT.

This clone turned up a few times. Within the sample, other DNA sequences also encode this same CDR3. The chain links TRBV18 to TRBJ1-5; 8 bases are shared with TRBD1. CDR1 and CDR2 from the germline V gene are KGHSH and LQKENI. This CDR3 comprises 14 residues. The V and J ends lost 5 bases and 3 bases, in that order; junction bases with no gene match: 3. The CDR3 sequence is CASSEGQVNQPQHF. The CDR3 coding sequence is TGTGCCAGCTCAGAGGGACAGGTCAATCAGCCCCAGCATTTT.

V usage is TRBV18 and J usage is TRBJ1-2, with 8 bases matching TRBD1. CDR1 is KGHSH, CDR2 LQKENI, per germline. With 3 bases clipped from V and 4 bases from J, the junction kept 10 bases outside the gene matches. This CDR3 comprises 16 residues. In DNA, the CDR3 is TGTGCCAGCTCACCCTCAGGGGGCGCCGGTATCTATGGCTACACCTTC. The encoded protein is CASSPSGGAGIYGYTF.

The V call is TRBV6-4, the J call TRBJ1-1; no reliable D call. V lost 5 bases, J lost 6 bases, and 16 bases lay in between. The CDR3 runs to 14 residues. The germline V gene has CDR1 MRHNA and CDR2 SNTAGT. The CDR3 protein is CASSPQEGQAEAFF. Here the CDR3 DNA reads TGTGCCAGCAGTCCCCAGGAGGGTCAGGCTGAAGCTTTCTTT.

The chain joins TRBV7-2 to TRBJ1-3, with TRBD1 matching 7 bases. The CDR3 totals 18 residues. From germline, CDR1 is SGHTA and CDR2 FQGNSA. Germline trimming cut 5 bases from V and 1 base from J; bases unmatched to any gene: 14. CDR3 DNA sequence: TGTGCCAGCAGCCCTTCTTCAGGAGGGGGCGATTCTGGAAACACCATATATTTT. As protein: CASSPSSGGGDSGNTIYF.

The chain links TRBV7-2 to TRBJ2-5; D is uncertain. CDR3 size: 14 residues. Germline CDR1 and CDR2: SGHTA and FQGNSA. V was cut by 5 bases and J by 2 bases, with 12 bases left in between. CDR3 coding DNA: TGTGCCAGCAGCCCCACCCTGGCACAAGAGACCCAGTACTTC. Amino acid sequence: CASSPTLAQETQYF. The full variable domain, in which reference TRBV7-2 and TRBJ2-5 provide the parts outside the CDR3, is GAGVSQSPSNKVTEKGKDVELRCDPISGHTALYWYRQSLGQGLEFLIYFQGNSAPDKSGLPSDRFSAERTGGSVSTLTIQRTQQEDSAVYLCASSPTLAQETQYFGPGTRLLVL.

This sequence joins TRBV2 and TRBJ2-2, with D unclear. V was cut by 7 bases and J by 6 bases, with 12 bases left in between. The CDR3 contains 13 residues. Germline values: CDR1 SNHLY, CDR2 FYNNEI. CDR3 region: CASIVERAGELFF. In nucleotides, the CDR3 is TGTGCCAGCATAGTAGAACGGGCCGGGGAGCTGTTTTTT.

V usage is TRBV7-8 and J usage is TRBJ2-3; D is perhaps TRBD2 (7 bases). The CDR3 loop spans 17 amino acids. The germline V and J ends were trimmed by 2 bases and 3 bases, with 18 bases remaining between them. Germline CDR1 SGHVS, CDR2 FQNEAQ. The CDR3 DNA reads TGTGCCAGCAGCTTATCGCCCCTAGGGGGGGTAACAGATACGCAGTATTTT. The encoded protein is CASSLSPLGGVTDTQYF.

J is TRBJ2-3 and V is TRBV7-2, with 10 bases identical to TRBD2. CDR1 is SGHTA and CDR2 is FQGNSA in the germline V gene. Germline trimming cut 5 bases from V and 7 bases from J; bases unmatched to any gene: 12. CDR3 size: 16 residues. The CDR3, as DNA: TGTGCCAGCAGCACCTCTAGCGGGGGAACATTAAATACGCAGTATTTT. Protein product: CASSTSSGGTLNTQYF.

This clone was counted once. CDR3 sequence reads: CASSSTGGPDTQYF. Written as DNA, the CDR3 is TGCGCCAGCAGCTCGACAGGGGGCCCAGATACGCAGTATTTT. The rearrangement joins TRBV5-1 to TRBJ2-3; 10 nucleotides agree with TRBD1. Trimming took 3 bases from V and 4 from J; bases not matched to a gene: 2. This CDR3 is built from 14 residues. Germline CDR1 reads SGHRS; CDR2 reads YFSETQ.

V is TRBV5-4 and J is TRBJ2-7; maybe TRBD1 (5 bases). Germline-derived CDR1 and CDR2 are SGHNT and YYREEE (reference sequence). Between the trimmed V and J ends, which lost 1 base and 6 bases, there was a span of 14 bases. The CDR3 runs 14 residues. The CDR3 DNA follows: TGTGCCAGCAGCTTGTCTTTTGGGGCCGGCGAGCAGTACTTC. It yields the protein CASSLSFGAGEQYF.

The CDR3 loop reads CASSSTTGPNTEAFF. The CDR3 DNA sequence: TGCGCCAGCAGCTCAACGACAGGACCGAACACTGAAGCTTTCTTT. The chain couples TRBV5-1 to TRBJ1-1, with D possibly being TRBD1 (6 bases). Deletions cut 3 bases from V and 1 base from J, with 13 bases between. Germline CDR1 reads SGHRS; CDR2 reads YFSETQ. The CDR3 is 15 residues long.

The CDR3 DNA follows: TGTGCCAGCAGTGAGGACAGGGGAAACTATGGCTACACCTTC. The encoded protein is CASSEDRGNYGYTF. The gene calls are TRBV2 and TRBJ1-2; TRBD1 aligns across 9 bases. Germline CDR1 reads SNHLY; CDR2 reads FYNNEI. This CDR3 spans 14 amino acids. V lost 3 bases, J lost 2 bases, and 1 base stayed unmatched. Drawing the rest from reference TRBV2 and TRBJ1-2, the complete variable domain is EPEVTQTPSHQVTQMGQEVILRCVPISNHLYFYWYRQILGQKVEFLVSFYNNEISEKSEIFDDQFSVERPDGSNFTLKIRSTKLEDSAMYFCASSEDRGNYGYTFGSGTRLTVV.

This clone was seen only a few times. The chain has TRBV28 and TRBJ1-1, with no clear D. V was pared by 5 bases and J by 0 bases, with 10 bases between. The CDR3 runs 14 residues. CDR1 and CDR2 from the germline V gene are MDHEN and SYDVKM. The CDR3 nucleotides are TGTGCCAGCAGTCCCGGGGATCTGAACACTGAAGCTTTCTTT. Residues: CASSPGDLNTEAFF.

V gene TRBV12-3 or TRBV12-4 combines with J gene TRBJ1-2; D remains ambiguous. The CDR3 covers 13 residues. The V gene lost 7 bases and the J gene lost 0 bases, with 9 bases spanning the gap. This CDR3 is CASIGFTNYGYTF. CDR3 coding DNA: TGTGCCAGCATCGGGTTCACTAACTATGGCTACACCTTC.

The chain has TRBV6-5 and TRBJ1-1, with TRBD1 as a possible D gene (5 bases). V lost 7 bases, J lost 3 bases, and 12 bases lay in between. This CDR3 comprises 13 residues. In germline, CDR1 is MNHEY, CDR2 SVGAGI. This CDR3 reads CASMGGTDTEAFF. The CDR3, as DNA: TGTGCCAGCATGGGGGGAACAGACACTGAAGCTTTCTTT.

The CDR3 DNA reads as TGTGCCAGCAGTGCGGGAGAAACCGGGGAGCTGTTTTTT. It yields the protein CASSAGETGELFF. This chain uses TRBV6-2 or TRBV6-3 with TRBJ2-2; TRBD2 matches 7 bases. The CDR3 extends over 13 amino acids. Trimming cost V 5 bases and J 5 bases; bases outside gene matches: 2. Germline V gene sequence: CDR1 MNHEY, CDR2 SVGEGT.

The chain uses TRBV19 and TRBJ1-5, with 10 positions matching TRBD1. Germline V lookup: CDR1 LNHDA, CDR2 SQIVND (reference sequence). CDR3 length equals 15 residues. The J segment lost 7 bases and the V segment lost 4 bases, leaving 7 bases of the junction unmatched. The CDR3 DNA follows: TGTGCCAGTAGTAGAGGACAGGGGGTTCACCAGCCCCAGCATTTT. As protein: CASSRGQGVHQPQHF.

This sequence joins TRBV7-9 and TRBJ2-7; 7 nucleotides align to TRBD1. V was clipped by 5 bases and J by 7 bases; unmatched bases: 11. Germline V lookup: CDR1 SEHNR, CDR2 FQNEAQ (reference sequence). This CDR3 comprises 14 residues. CDR3 amino acids: CASSMRQQGYEQYF. The CDR3, as DNA: TGTGCCAGCAGCATGCGACAACAGGGGTATGAGCAGTACTTC.

The rearrangement joins TRBV12-3 or TRBV12-4 to TRBJ1-4; a possible D gene is TRBD1 (5 bases). The CDR3 consists of 12 residues. Deletions cut 5 bases from V and 7 bases from J, with 8 bases between. The CDR3 loop reads CASSDRSEKLFF. The CDR3 DNA follows: TGTGCCAGCAGTGACAGATCTGAAAAACTGTTTTTT.

The V and J genes are TRBV5-1 and TRBJ1-4; D is unclear. The germline V gene has CDR1 SGHRS and CDR2 YFSETQ. This CDR3 has 15 residues. The V and J ends lost 2 bases and 0 bases respectively, with 8 bases between them. Here the CDR3 reads CASSFMGATNEKLFF. CDR3 DNA: TGCGCCAGCAGCTTTATGGGAGCAACTAATGAAAAACTGTTTTTT.

This rearrangement joins TRBV24-1 to TRBJ1-5; 7 bases line up with TRBD1. Trimming removed 3 bases from V and 3 bases from J; junction bases left unmatched: 7. Germline V gene lookup returns CDR1 KGHDR and CDR2 SFDVKD. The CDR3 is 16 residues long. The CDR3 spells CATSDGDRALNQPQHF. CDR3 DNA: TGTGCCACCAGTGATGGTGACAGGGCTCTCAATCAGCCCCAGCATTTT.

V usage is TRBV29-1 and J usage is TRBJ1-1; 7 bases line up with TRBD1. This CDR3 is 13 amino acids long. In germline, CDR1 is SQVTM, CDR2 ANQGSEA. Germline trimming cut 5 bases from V and 2 bases from J; bases unmatched to any gene: 5. The CDR3 DNA reads TGCAGCGTTTTCGACAGGGACAACACTGAAGCTTTCTTT. The encoded protein is CSVFDRDNTEAFF.